Shown below are 21 T cell receptor beta chains from a single sample sequenced in a study of cytomegalovirus exposure and HLA in healthy donors. The PCR was carried out with 60 Vbeta primers and 13 Jbeta primers. Clones were sequenced by immunoSEQ multiplex PCR, and TCRdb holds only the in-frame ones, with some missing. This sample has about 130,000 clones, with approximately 81% found just once. The sample taken for sequencing was PBMCs. These receptors came from a man aged 18-30 years in good health and CMV-seronegative.

The chain carries TRBV5-6 and TRBJ2-7, with D possibly matching TRBD2 (7 bases). The germline V gene has CDR1 SGHDT and CDR2 YYEEEE. The CDR3 is made up of 13 amino acids. Trimming took off 2 bases at V and 2 bases at J, with 8 bases between the two ends. The CDR3 sequence: CASSFGGPYEQYF. The CDR3 nucleotides are TGTGCCAGCAGCTTCGGGGGGCCCTACGAGCAGTACTTC.

The V gene is TRBV9, the J gene TRBJ2-3; TRBD2 agrees at 13 bases. Germline values: CDR1 SGDLS, CDR2 YYNGEE. V shed 0 bases, J shed 3 bases, and the junction held 13 bases outside the gene matches. The CDR3 has 20 residues. CDR3: CASSVGTSGSLPRATDTQYF. CDR3 DNA: TGTGCCAGCAGCGTAGGGACTAGCGGGAGTCTTCCCCGAGCAACAGATACGCAGTATTTT.

V and J are TRBV10-2 and TRBJ2-7, with D tentatively TRBD1 (6 bases). Germline V lookup: CDR1 WSHSY, CDR2 SAAADI. The CDR3 is 15 amino acids. Trimming stripped 3 bases from V and 1 base from J, with 13 bases between. The CDR3 DNA is TGCGCCAGCAGTGATAGGGGGATAGGGTCCTACGAGCAGTACTTC. This encodes CASSDRGIGSYEQYF.

V usage is TRBV30 and J usage is TRBJ2-7, with 13 nucleotides matching TRBD2. The CDR3 contains 15 residues. After removal of 2 bases from V and 4 bases from J, the junction contained 5 bases not matched to a gene. Germline CDR1 and CDR2: GTSNPN and SVGIG (reference sequence). The CDR3: CAWSPGLAGAYEQYV. The DNA of the CDR3 is TGTGCCTGGAGTCCAGGACTAGCGGGAGCGTACGAGCAGTACGTC.

This sequence joins TRBV5-6 and TRBJ2-1; TRBD2 aligns across 8 bases. This CDR3 has 17 amino acids. CDR1 and CDR2 from the germline V gene are SGHDT and YYEEEE. V gave up 4 bases and J gave up 2 bases; unmatched junction bases: 11. CDR3 residues: CASSLDKGLEAYNEQFF. In DNA, the CDR3 is TGTGCCAGCAGCCTCGATAAGGGACTAGAGGCCTACAATGAGCAGTTCTTC.

V usage is TRBV6-1 and J usage is TRBJ1-4; D is ambiguous. The CDR3 is 12 amino acids. The ends were cut back, 4 bases at V and 8 bases at J, with 8 bases in the middle. Germline V gene sequence: CDR1 MNHNS, CDR2 SASEGT. The CDR3 spells CASSGQDEKLFF. The CDR3 nucleotides read TGTGCCAGCAGTGGACAAGACGAAAAACTGTTTTTT.

This chain joins TRBV19 and TRBJ1-6; no definite D call. The ends were cut back, 2 bases at V and 7 bases at J, with 18 bases in the middle. Germline-derived CDR1 and CDR2 are LNHDA and SQIVND (reference sequence). There are 17 residues in the CDR3. The CDR3 DNA is TGTGCCAGTAGTATAAATTCCTCCCGGAGAAAAAATTCACCCCTCCACTTT. Translation gives CASSINSSRRKNSPLHF.

This chain joins TRBV5-1 and TRBJ2-7; 10 nucleotides line up with TRBD2. Germline V gene sequence: CDR1 SGHRS, CDR2 YFSETQ. CDR3 length: 15 amino acids. The V and J ends lost 0 bases and 5 bases, in that order; junction bases with no gene match: 5. The CDR3 is CASSLAWLAGDEQYF. The CDR3 bases are TGCGCCAGCAGCTTGGCCTGGCTAGCGGGAGACGAGCAGTACTTC.

This chain connects TRBV5-1 to TRBJ2-5; a weak D match, TRBD1 (5 bases). Trimming left V 3 bases short and J 2 bases short, with 20 bases between. The CDR3 is 17 residues long. Per germline, CDR1 SGHRS and CDR2 YFSETQ. This CDR3 reads CASSSGLGPQGQETQYF. Here the CDR3 DNA reads TGCGCCAGCAGCTCCGGATTGGGCCCTCAGGGTCAAGAGACCCAGTACTTC.

This chain links TRBV27 with TRBJ2-7, with 10 bases identical to TRBD2. This CDR3 region has 14 residues. V gave up 6 bases and J gave up 7 bases; unmatched junction bases: 9. From germline, CDR1 is MNHEY and CDR2 SMNVEV (reference sequence). Here the CDR3 reads CASSPSGRAGEQYV. The CDR3 DNA is TGTGCCAGCAGCCCGAGCGGGAGGGCGGGTGAGCAGTACGTC.

The rearrangement uses TRBV9 and TRBJ2-7, with 7 positions matching TRBD1. The ends lost 0 bases at V and 2 bases at J; junction bases unmatched: 5. This CDR3 spans 15 amino acids. Germline V gene sequence: CDR1 SGDLS, CDR2 YYNGEE. The CDR3 sequence: CASSVGQGRAYEQYF. The CDR3 coding sequence is TGTGCCAGCAGCGTAGGACAGGGTAGGGCCTACGAGCAGTACTTC.

The V gene is TRBV6-5, the J gene TRBJ1-5; 8 positions agree with TRBD1. The germline V gene has CDR1 MNHEY and CDR2 SVGAGI. The CDR3 loop spans 15 amino acids. The trim removed 2 bases at V and 6 bases at J, leaving 6 bases unmatched. In nucleotides, the CDR3 is TGTGCCAGCAGTTACGGAGAGACAGGGGTTCAGCCCCAGCATTTT. This codes for CASSYGETGVQPQHF.

V usage is TRBV14 and J usage is TRBJ1-4; 9 nucleotides agree with TRBD1. The junction had 7 bases not matched to a gene; V was cut back by 1 base and J by 7 bases. This CDR3 contains 16 residues. Per germline, CDR1 SGHDN and CDR2 FVKESK. The CDR3 DNA reads TGTGCCAGCAGCCAAGGATTAGGACAGGGGAGTGAAAAACTGTTTTTT. Translating it yields CASSQGLGQGSEKLFF.

The chain recombines TRBV27 with TRBJ2-2; D remains unclear. This CDR3 comprises 12 residues. Trimming removed 1 base at V and 8 bases at J, with 5 bases between. CDR1 is MNHEY, CDR2 SMNVEV, per germline (reference sequence). CDR3 DNA sequence: TGTGCCAGCAGTTTATGGCAGGGGGAGCTGTTTTTT. The encoded protein is CASSLWQGELFF.

V and J are TRBV2 and TRBJ2-5; possible D gene TRBD2, 5 bases. CDR3 length equals 11 residues. V gave up 5 bases and J gave up 6 bases, with 7 bases separating them. Germline V CDR1 and CDR2: SNHLY, FYNNEI. CDR3: CASSFGKTQYF. In DNA form, the CDR3 reads TGTGCCAGCAGTTTCGGGAAGACCCAGTACTTC.

This chain links TRBV7-3 with TRBJ1-1, with D possibly TRBD1 on 6 matching bases. V lost 5 bases and J 0 bases, leaving 13 bases between the germline ends. Germline V gene data show CDR1 as SGHTA and CDR2 as FQGTGA. CDR3 length equals 15 residues. The CDR3 protein is CASSQETGMNTEAFF. In nucleotides, the CDR3 is TGTGCCAGCAGCCAAGAGACAGGAATGAACACTGAAGCTTTCTTT.

In regard to this clone: The sample contains more than one DNA sequence encoding this CDR3. CDR3 sequence: CAISGLAGSTDTQYF. CDR3 bases: TGTGCCATCAGCGGACTAGCGGGAAGCACAGATACGCAGTATTTT. This chain uses TRBV10-3 with TRBJ2-3; 12 bases match TRBD2. This CDR3 region has 15 residues. In germline, CDR1 is ENHRY, CDR2 SYGVKD. Germline trimming cut 6 bases from V and 0 bases from J; bases unmatched to any gene: 1.

The chain has TRBV11-2 and TRBJ2-7; D may be TRBD1 (5 bases). CDR1 SGHAT and CDR2 FQNNGV come from the germline V gene. The CDR3 has 14 amino acids. V lost 5 bases, J lost 3 bases, and 14 bases lay in between. The chain's CDR3 is CASSPTRTSYEQYV. CDR3 DNA: TGTGCCAGCAGCCCCACCCGGACAAGCTACGAGCAGTACGTC.

The chain couples TRBV4-1 to TRBJ2-1; 8 nucleotides align to TRBD1. The germline gives CDR1 MGHRA, CDR2 YSYEKL. V trimming: 4 bases; J trimming: 0 bases; junction bases outside the gene matches: 8. The CDR3 length is 17 residues. CDR3 DNA sequence: TGCGCCAGCAGCCTCTATACCGGGACAGGCTCCTACAATGAGCAGTTCTTC. It translates to CASSLYTGTGSYNEQFF.

The rearrangement links TRBV13 to TRBJ2-7, with TRBD2 as a possible D gene (5 bases). The V and J ends lost 4 bases and 6 bases respectively, with 19 bases between them. In germline, CDR1 is PRHDT, CDR2 FYEKMQ (reference sequence). The CDR3 runs to 15 residues. CDR3 residues: CASSSLRTGIGEQYV. CDR3 nucleotide sequence: TGTGCCAGCAGCTCTTTAAGGACTGGGATCGGCGAGCAGTACGTC.

This chain uses TRBV27 with TRBJ2-7, with 9 bases aligning to TRBD2. This CDR3 spans 15 amino acids. Germline-derived CDR1 and CDR2 are MNHEY and SMNVEV (reference sequence). V lost 3 bases, J lost 1 base, and 4 bases stayed unmatched. The CDR3 sequence: CASSFLLAGSYEQYF. The CDR3 DNA is TGTGCCAGCAGTTTTCTCCTAGCGGGATCCTACGAGCAGTACTTC.